This T cell receptor (beta chain) derives from a study of blood T cell repertoires in COVID-19. Whole-study context: There were acute and convalescent COVID-19 samples, and they came from the United States, Italy and Spain. T cells, B-cell-depleted T cells, or PBMCs supplied cDNA or gDNA.

In the study's own analysis: Cell counts per sample came from amplifying reference gene primers. The repertoire was sequenced with immunoSEQ multiplex PCR; TCRdb's copy has only in-frame clones and lacks some. V and J calls and clone size follow that table, whereas D and trimming were derived from the DNA. Of fewer than 350,000 clones in the sample, about 87% were seen once. Patients of the Seattle cohort, enrolled during active infection, were followed longitudinally. The source of this sequence is a man aged 30-40 years with COVID-19, enrolled during active disease. Sequenced input: peripheral blood.

In DNA form, the CDR3 reads TGTGCCAGCAGCTTAGGATCGGGTGTCTCCTACGAGCAGTACTTC. Its protein product is CASSLGSGVSYEQYF. This sequence joins TRBV7-8 and TRBJ2-7; no definite D call. Germline CDR1 SGHVS, CDR2 FQNEAQ. The CDR3 spans 15 residues. V lost 1 base and J lost 0, with 10 bases in between. Full variable domain (remainder filled in from reference TRBV7-8 and TRBJ2-7): GAGVSQSPRYKVAKRGQDVALRCDPISGHVSLFWYQQALGQGPEFLTYFQNEAQLDKSGLPSDRFFAERPEGSVSTLKIQRTQQEDSAVYLCASSLGSGVSYEQYFGPGTRLTVT.